What follows is one T cell receptor beta chain and its context. Its antigen is as yet unknown. TCR sequencing covered a few patients who responded to pembrolizumab. This specimen belongs to a study of PD-1 blockade in mismatch repair-deficient tumors. Study results and limitations: After pembrolizumab, tumor-resident clones rose rapidly, then generally contracted before radiologic responses.

The CDR3 has 11 amino acids. The germline gives CDR1 SGHKS, CDR2 YYEKEE (reference sequence). The V end was cut by 4 bases, the J end by 8 bases, with 6 bases between. Measured with immunoSEQ multiplex PCR; TCRdb has only the in-frame clones, and not every one. The table records about 15,000 clones, roughly 80% of them present only once. The TCR was taken from an adult with mismatch repair-deficient cancer. The source material was PBMCs, sampled before pembrolizumab treatment. The chain has TRBV5-5 and TRBJ1-4; D gene uncertain. The DNA for the CDR3 is TGTGCCAGCAGCCATCAGGAAAAACTGTTTTTT. Translation gives CASSHQEKLFF.